This TCR beta chain was retrieved from a study of OX40 agonist ivuxolimab in advanced cancers. Study context: Patients' therapy was ivuxolimab, an antibody that acts as an agonist of OX40 (CD134). The study gave patients intravenous ivuxolimab at 0.01 to 10 mg/kg every 2 weeks. Study outcomes and limitations: Nonresponders included some who also had low normalized T-cell clonal expansion.

Germline values: CDR1 GTSNPN, CDR2 SVGIG (reference sequence). The CDR3 contains 15 residues. Unmatched junction bases numbered 5, after V lost 0 bases and J lost 3 bases. Repertoires were generated with immunoSEQ multiplex PCR, while TCRdb's copy carries only in-frame clones and drops some. The repertoire includes 25,000 to 35,000 clones, roughly 84% of them detected once, and around 21% sits in the top ten. It was autoimmune disease history or systemic immunosuppression that excluded patients. Note on this clone: Its antigen is not known.

V is TRBV30 and J is TRBJ2-7; 10 bases agree with TRBD2. The input for sequencing was CD4+ or CD8+ T cells sorted from blood, taken in a trial of the OX40 agonist ivuxolimab. This sequence was found in an adult with an advanced solid tumor such as melanoma, head and neck, liver or kidney cancer. CDR3 DNA: TGTGCCTGGAGTGTCTCCGGACTAGCGGACTACGAGCAGTACTTC. Its translation is CAWSVSGLADYEQYF.